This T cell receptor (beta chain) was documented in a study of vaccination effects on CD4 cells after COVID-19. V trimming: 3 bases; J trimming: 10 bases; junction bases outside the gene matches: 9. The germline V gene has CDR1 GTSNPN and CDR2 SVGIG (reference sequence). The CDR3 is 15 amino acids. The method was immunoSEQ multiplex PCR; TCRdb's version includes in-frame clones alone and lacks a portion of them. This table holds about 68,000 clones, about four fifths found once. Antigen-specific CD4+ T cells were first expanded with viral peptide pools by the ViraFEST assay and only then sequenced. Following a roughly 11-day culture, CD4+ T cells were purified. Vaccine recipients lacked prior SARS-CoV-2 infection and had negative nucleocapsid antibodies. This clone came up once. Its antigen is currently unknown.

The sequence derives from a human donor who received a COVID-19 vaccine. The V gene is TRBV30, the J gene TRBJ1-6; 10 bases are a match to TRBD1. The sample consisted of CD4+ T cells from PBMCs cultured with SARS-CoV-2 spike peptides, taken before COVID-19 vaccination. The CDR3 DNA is TGTGCCTGGAGAATTTACCGGGACAGGGGATCACCCCTCCACTTT. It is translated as CAWRIYRDRGSPLHF.